The sequence of this TCR beta chain was determined in a study of T-cell reconstitution after alpha-beta-depleted transplantation in children (dated by TCRdb to 2016 to 2017). About the full investigation: Using TCR repertoire profiling, the study quantitatively followed how T-cell immune reconstitution unfolded in children after TCRalphabeta/CD19-depleted allogeneic hematopoietic cell transplantation.

The germline V gene gives CDR1 as SGHAT and CDR2 as FQNNGV. The trim is 8 bases for V and 0 bases for J, with a gap of 24 bases between the germline ends. The CDR3 has 18 amino acids, counting the end cysteine and phenylalanine. This entry keeps only the CDR3 DNA: 54 bases, framed from base 1. Comment on this clonotype: It lacks a known antigen. Base qualities are missing; no much larger clone stands one base away.

The library was obtained by PCR. The reads were generated on an Illumina HiSeq 2500. TCR libraries were prepared with molecular barcoding, using unique molecular identifiers to normalize TCRbeta repertoire quantification. Using fastp trimming at Q25 and MiXCR clonotype assembly, TCRdb reanalyzed the public sequencing data and kept in-frame beta chains. Each CDR3 protein appears once, grouped with its most common genes and DNA. Present in this sample are some 240,000 distinct CDR3 sequences, about 11% of which were seen just once. In total, the top ten clones hold roughly 2.6% of the sample. The sequence links TRBV11-2 to TRBJ2-3, with a tentative D call of TRBD1 or TRBD2, each matching 6 bases. The sequenced sample was PBMCs from the stem cell graft donor, obtained from the stem cell graft. This clonotype was obtained from a human donor who donated a stem cell graft to a child with acute lymphoblastic leukemia. The CDR3 region has the sequence CASEGFPVTGASTDTQYF. In nucleotide form, the sequence is TGTGCCAGCGAGGGGTTTCCCGTGACGGGGGCTAGCACAGATACGCAGTATTTT. Beyond the CDR3, the reference TRBV11-2 and TRBJ2-3 genes provide the residues; the full variable domain reads: EAGVAQSPRYKIIEKRQSVAFWCNPISGHATLYWYQQILGQGPKLLIQFQNNGVVDDSQLPKDRFSAERLKGVDSTLKIQPAKLEDSAVYLCASEGFPVTGASTDTQYFGPGTRLTVL.